One sample yielded the 19 T cell receptor beta chains listed below, sequenced in a study of blood T cells in healthy people across ages. Combining a sample-barcoded 5' primer with a J-beta primer mix, a second PCR ran for roughly 7 to 11 cycles. TCRdb passed the 5' RACE reads through MiXCR, listing each CDR3 protein once. The sample consists of roughly 1,300,000 distinct CDR3 sequences, 59% of them appearing once. Source material: blood. All receptors derive from a man younger than 30 in good health.

In its sample, this clonotype was seen a few times. The rearrangement uses TRBV3-1 and TRBJ2-1, with D unclear. Germline CDR1 and CDR2: LGHDT and YNNKEL (reference sequence). This CDR3 comprises 13 residues. Trimming pared 3 bases from V and 3 bases from J, leaving 6 bases between. The CDR3 protein is CASSHGHYNEQFF. Here the CDR3 DNA reads TGTGCCAGCAGCCACGGCCACTACAATGAGCAGTTCTTC.

V and J are TRBV20-1 and TRBJ1-2, with 12 bases fitting TRBD1. Germline V CDR1 and CDR2: DFQATT, SNEGSKA (reference sequence). J was trimmed by 8 bases and V by 5 bases; bases with no gene match: 12. The CDR3 spans 15 residues. CDR3 in DNA: TGCAGTGCTTCCCCGCCGGGACAGGGGGCGAAGGGCTACACCTTC. Translation gives CSASPPGQGAKGYTF.

The chain recombines TRBV21-1 with TRBJ2-1. TRBV21-1 is designated a pseudogene. This CDR3 is built from 14 residues. The CDR3 coding sequence is TGTGCCGGCAGCAAAGGGCAGACCTACAATGAGCAGTTCTTC. Translating it yields CAGSKGQTYNEQFF.

This chain joins TRBV27 and TRBJ2-2; no clear D gene. Germline V gene sequence: CDR1 MNHEY, CDR2 SMNVEV (reference sequence). The CDR3 covers 13 residues. Trimming cost V 3 bases and J 3 bases, with 5 bases left between them. The CDR3 sequence is CASSFGHTGELFF. Here the CDR3 DNA reads TGTGCCAGCAGTTTCGGACACACCGGGGAGCTGTTTTTT.

Only one count was recorded for this clonotype. The chain is built from TRBV6-6 and TRBJ1-2; 10 positions match TRBD1. With V trimmed by 4 bases and J by 6 bases, 5 bases remained unmatched. The CDR3 is made up of 14 amino acids. CDR1 and CDR2 from the germline V gene are MNHNY and SVGAGI (reference sequence). The CDR3 region has the DNA TGTGCCAGCAGTTCTGGGGACAGGGGAGATGGCTACACCTTC. It is translated as CASSSGDRGDGYTF.

This clonotype was picked up many times. The chain recombines TRBV12-3 or TRBV12-4 with TRBJ2-5; 7 bases fit TRBD1. Germline trimming cut 5 bases from V and 2 bases from J; bases unmatched to any gene: 5. This CDR3 contains 14 residues. CDR3 nucleotide sequence: TGTGCCAGCAGTCTCCGGGACAGACAAGAGACCCAGTACTTC. It encodes CASSLRDRQETQYF.

V gene TRBV6-5 combines with J gene TRBJ1-6, with 7 nucleotides matching TRBD1. Germline CDR1 is MNHEY and CDR2 is SVGAGI. The CDR3 covers 16 residues. The V gene end was trimmed by 0 bases and the J gene end by 8 bases; junction bases not matched to a gene: 7. As DNA, the CDR3 is TGTGCCAGCAGTTACTCGAGGGGGCTGAAGGATTCACCCCTCCACTTT. It translates to CASSYSRGLKDSPLHF.

The rearrangement uses TRBV27 and TRBJ2-7; 8 nucleotides match TRBD1. From germline, CDR1 is MNHEY and CDR2 SMNVEV (reference sequence). With V trimmed by 11 bases and J by 0 bases, 6 bases remained unmatched. This CDR3 has 13 amino acids. The CDR3 region has the DNA TGTGCCGCCGGGACAGGCTTCTCCTACGAGCAGTACTTC. It specifies CAAGTGFSYEQYF.

This clonotype has a single count. The chain employs TRBV20-1 and TRBJ1-4, with 7 bases lining up with TRBD1. The germline V gene encodes CDR1 DFQATT and CDR2 SNEGSKA (reference sequence). The CDR3 contains 16 residues. Trimming at V came to 5 bases and at J to 1 base, leaving 10 bases not matched to a gene. As DNA, the CDR3 is TGCAGTGCTTACAGGGGTCGGGGGGGAACTAATGAAAAACTGTTTTTT. This codes for CSAYRGRGGTNEKLFF.

This clonotype was observed once. The gene calls are TRBV6-5 and TRBJ2-7; TRBD2 is a possible D gene (5 bases). The germline V gene encodes CDR1 MNHEY and CDR2 SVGAGI. V dropped 0 bases and J dropped 5 bases, with 17 bases sitting between them. This CDR3 spans 16 amino acids. The CDR3 DNA is TGTGCCAGCAGTTACTCGTTGGGCCCCGAGCGGCACGAGCAGTACTTC. Its translation: CASSYSLGPERHEQYF.

The CDR3 DNA reads as TGTGCCAGCAGTTCCCCGGGGGGAGCGGTCTACGAGCAGTACTTC. Its translation is CASSSPGGAVYEQYF. The chain carries TRBV28 and TRBJ2-7; 7 positions match TRBD2. CDR3 length equals 15 residues. After removal of 4 bases from V and 3 bases from J, the junction contained 9 bases not matched to a gene. Germline V gene sequence: CDR1 MDHEN, CDR2 SYDVKM. Drawing the rest from reference TRBV28 and TRBJ2-7, the complete variable domain is DVKVTQSSRYLVKRTGEKVFLECVQDMDHENMFWYRQDPGLGLRLIYFSYDVKMKEKGDIPEGYSVSREKKERFSLILESASTNQTSMYLCASSSPGGAVYEQYFGPGTRLTVT.

The chain joins TRBV12-3 or TRBV12-4 to TRBJ2-1; weak D call: TRBD1 (6 bases). The V end was cut by 6 bases, the J end by 0 bases, with 15 bases between. The CDR3 loop spans 16 amino acids. In DNA, the CDR3 is TGTGCCAGCAGAACCCAAGGGGGTAGCTCCTACAATGAGCAGTTCTTC. It specifies CASRTQGGSSYNEQFF.

This clonotype occurred a few times. This chain joins TRBV7-2 and TRBJ2-7; D is ambiguous. V lost 1 base to trimming and J lost 3 bases, with 16 bases between them. Germline loops: CDR1 SGHTA, CDR2 FQGNSA. The CDR3 extends over 16 amino acids. The CDR3 sequence: CASSLVSSGTFYEQYF. The CDR3 DNA reads as TGTGCCAGCAGCTTAGTGTCGTCAGGTACCTTCTACGAGCAGTACTTC. The whole variable domain, remainder taken from reference TRBV7-2 and TRBJ2-7, is GAGVSQSPSNKVTEKGKDVELRCDPISGHTALYWYRQSLGQGLEFLIYFQGNSAPDKSGLPSDRFSAERTGGSVSTLTIQRTQQEDSAVYLCASSLVSSGTFYEQYFGPGTRLTVT.

The table lists this clonotype with a few counts. The CDR3 loop reads CASSQDRGGQPYEQYF. As DNA, the CDR3 is TGCGCCAGCAGCCAAGATCGCGGGGGGCAACCCTACGAGCAGTACTTC. The V and J genes are TRBV4-1 and TRBJ2-7, with 8 bases fitting TRBD2. J gave up 2 bases and V 0 bases, and 6 bases lay outside the gene matches. This CDR3 has 16 residues. Germline V gives CDR1 MGHRA, CDR2 YSYEKL.

Comment on this clonotype: A much larger clone is a single base away; this may be a read error. This chain uses TRBV4-1 with TRBJ2-7; D might be TRBD2 (5 bases). The CDR3 runs to 14 residues. V was clipped by 4 bases and J by 3 bases, with 13 bases between them. CDR1 and CDR2 (germline): MGHRA, YSYEKL. The CDR3 region is CASSRDSGNYEQYF. CDR3 bases: TGCGCCAGCAGCCGAGATTCCGGGAACTACGAGCAGTACTTC.

The chain carries TRBV29-1 and TRBJ2-1; D gene ambiguous. Germline lookup yields CDR1 SQVTM and CDR2 ANQGSEA. There are 10 residues in the CDR3. V lost 0 bases and J lost 12, with 6 bases in between. CDR3: CSVEDGVQFF. DNA of the CDR3: TGCAGCGTTGAAGATGGGGTGCAGTTCTTC.

This chain uses TRBV15 with TRBJ1-4, with TRBD1 as a possible D gene (5 bases). Germline CDR1 and CDR2: LNHNV and YYDKDF (reference sequence). Trimming left V 8 bases short and J 5 bases short, with 15 bases between. The CDR3 length is 14 residues. The CDR3: CATPPWGLNEKLFF. The CDR3 nucleotides are TGTGCCACCCCTCCTTGGGGACTGAATGAAAAACTGTTTTTT. Based on the CDR3 plus reference TRBV15 and TRBJ1-4, the full variable domain is DAMVIQNPRYQVTQFGKPVTLSCSQTLNHNVMYWYQQKSSQAPKLLFHYYDKDFNNEADTPDNFQSRRPNTSFCFLDIRSPGLGDTAMYLCATPPWGLNEKLFFGSGTQLSVL.

This rearrangement joins TRBV25-1 to TRBJ2-3, with TRBD2 identical over 7 bases. There are 17 residues in the CDR3. CDR1 MGHDK and CDR2 SYGVNS come from the germline V gene. J lost 0 bases, V lost 4 bases, and 10 bases had no gene match. The CDR3 bases are TGTGCCAGCAGTGTCCTCGGGCTAGCGGCTAGCACAGATACGCAGTATTTT. Encoded protein: CASSVLGLAASTDTQYF.

J is TRBJ1-2 and V is TRBV7-9; 8 bases match TRBD1. The CDR3 contains 15 residues. Germline-derived CDR1 and CDR2 are SEHNR and FQNEAQ (reference sequence). With V trimmed by 1 base and J by 4 bases, 5 bases remained unmatched. CDR3: CASSLGVDRAYGYTF. The CDR3 coding sequence is TGTGCCAGCAGCTTAGGGGTGGACAGGGCCTATGGCTACACCTTC.